The sequence of this TCR beta chain was determined in a study of blood T cell repertoires in COVID-19. Trimming shortened V by 1 base and J by 1 base, and 10 bases separated the two germline ends. Germline V CDR1 and CDR2: PRHDT, FYEKMQ (reference sequence). The CDR3 has 15 amino acids. This table comes from immunoSEQ multiplex PCR, and its TCRdb copy is limited to in-frame clones, with some not included. The sample lists over 400,000 clones, about nine tenths occurring once. The rearrangement links TRBV13 to TRBJ2-5; perhaps TRBD1 as D (5 bases). The receptor was derived from a woman aged 55 to 70 who had recovered from COVID-19. The sequencing input was PBMCs or T cells enriched from blood (not recorded which). The CDR3 nucleotides are TGTGCCAGCAGCTTAGCAACAGGATCCCAAGAGACCCAGTACTTC. Its protein product is CASSLATGSQETQYF.